The rows below give T cell receptor beta chains drawn from one sample of a study of shared clonotypes between healthy human individuals. Data came from immunoSEQ multiplex PCR; TCRdb stores just in-frame clones and leaves some out. The data show about 690,000 clones, about 90% seen once. Sequenced input: memory CD8+ T cells from PBMCs. These receptors were obtained from a man aged 18 to 30 in good health. Some clones in this sample may be carry-over from other donors' samples. CDR3s include the opening cysteine and the closing phenylalanine or tryptophan. A D gene is named only where the DNA matches it firmly. Not every row has a clone size; where given, it reads once, few, many or a size class.

J: TRBJ2-1; V: TRBV12-5; D: -; size: -; DNA: TGTGCTAGTGGTTTGGTAATTAACGAGCAGTTCTTC; CDR3: CASGLVINEQFF
J: TRBJ2-1; V: TRBV11-2; D: -; size: -; DNA: TGTGCCAGCATCACAGGGCCATTAGCGGGCATAAGATACAATGAGCAGTTCTTC; CDR3: CASITGPLAGIRYNEQFF
J: TRBJ2-5; V: TRBV27; D: TRBD2; size: -; DNA: TGTGCCAGCCGCCCCGTCGTGGGAGGGCCGCTAGAGACCCAGTACTTC; CDR3: CASRPVVGGPLETQYF
J: TRBJ1-3; V: TRBV4-3; D: -; size: once; DNA: TGCGCCAGCAGCCAAGATACAGGCTCTGGAAACACCATATATTTT; CDR3: CASSQDTGSGNTIYF
J: TRBJ1-3; V: TRBV7-8; D: -; size: -; DNA: TGTGCCAGCAGCCCGTCGTTTGGAGGGGACTTCTCCACCATATATTTT; CDR3: CASSPSFGGDFSTIYF
J: TRBJ2-5; V: TRBV5-1; D: TRBD2; size: -; DNA: TGCGCCAGCAGCCCAGCTAGGCTAGCGGAAGAGACCCAGTACTTC; CDR3: CASSPARLAEETQYF
J: TRBJ1-5; V: TRBV27; D: -; size: once; DNA: TGTGCCAGCAGTTTGACTGGCCATAGCAATCAGCCCCAGCATTTT; CDR3: CASSLTGHSNQPQHF
J: TRBJ2-7; V: TRBV29-1; D: -; size: -; DNA: TGCAGCGTTGAAAAAGGGGGCGGGATCGAGCAGTACTTC; CDR3: CSVEKGGGIEQYF
J: TRBJ2-1; V: TRBV4-1; D: TRBD2; size: -; DNA: TGCGCCAGCAGCCATACATCGGGACTAGCGGGAGCGAATGAGCAGTTCTTC; CDR3: CASSHTSGLAGANEQFF
J: TRBJ2-7; V: TRBV7-9; D: -; size: -; DNA: TGTGCCAGCAGCGGGGCCGAGCAGTACTTC; CDR3: CASSGAEQYF
J: TRBJ1-2; V: TRBV9; D: -; size: -; DNA: TGTGCCAGCAGCGTAGGCGTCGGGGGACGGGGCTATGGCTACACCTTC; CDR3: CASSVGVGGRGYGYTF
J: TRBJ2-2; V: TRBV11-2; D: -; size: -; DNA: TGTGCCAGCAGCTTAGAGGCCAGGATGGTTGGGGAGCTGTTTTTT; CDR3: CASSLEARMVGELFF
J: TRBJ2-1; V: TRBV9; D: TRBD2; size: -; DNA: TGTGCCAGCAGGGGGACTAGCGGACACAATGAGCAGTTCTTC; CDR3: CASRGTSGHNEQFF
J: TRBJ1-4; V: TRBV6-6; D: -; size: -; DNA: TGTGCCAGCAGTTACTCAACTAATGAAAAACTGTTTTTT; CDR3: CASSYSTNEKLFF
J: TRBJ2-1; V: TRBV4-3; D: TRBD2; size: -; DNA: TGCGCCAGCAGCCAAGGGGCTAGCGGCACCAATGAGCAGTTCTTC; CDR3: CASSQGASGTNEQFF
J: TRBJ2-1; V: TRBV7-6; D: -; size: -; DNA: TGTGCCAGCAGCTACCGGGGAAACCCGAACAATGAGCAGTTCTTC; CDR3: CASSYRGNPNNEQFF
J: TRBJ2-1; V: TRBV28; D: -; size: -; DNA: TGTGCCAGCAGTTTGGGGGACCCCGATGAGCAGTTCTTC; CDR3: CASSLGDPDEQFF
J: TRBJ1-1; V: TRBV6-6; D: -; size: -; DNA: TGTGCCAGCAGTTACTCGTTGACAACCACTGAAGCTTTCTTT; CDR3: CASSYSLTTTEAFF
J: TRBJ1-1; V: TRBV2; D: -; size: -; DNA: TGTGCCAAACTTCTGACTGAAGCTTTCTTT; CDR3: CAKLLTEAFF
J: TRBJ2-2; V: TRBV5-4; D: -; size: few; DNA: TGTGCCAGCAGCCCGGGAGCAGGGACCAGCACCGGGGAGCTGTTTTTT; CDR3: CASSPGAGTSTGELFF
J: TRBJ2-6; V: TRBV27; D: -; size: -; DNA: TGTGCCAGCAGCCCACTTCCGGGGGCCGGGGCCAACGTCCTGACTTTC; CDR3: CASSPLPGAGANVLTF
J: TRBJ2-7; V: TRBV6-5; D: -; size: -; DNA: TGTGCCAGCAGTTCGTGGACGGCCAGACCGCCCTACGAGCAGTACTTC; CDR3: CASSSWTARPPYEQYF
J: TRBJ2-7; V: TRBV29-1; D: TRBD1; size: -; DNA: TGCAGCGCTAGGACAGGGGGCTACGAGCAGTACTTC; CDR3: CSARTGGYEQYF
J: TRBJ2-7; V: TRBV19; D: -; size: -; DNA: TGTGCCAGTAGTATTGTCGGGGTCTCCTACGAGCAGTACTTC; CDR3: CASSIVGVSYEQYF
J: TRBJ1-1; V: TRBV28; D: -; size: -; DNA: TGTGCCAGCAGTCTAATGGGTGGGAACACTGAAGCTTTCTTT; CDR3: CASSLMGGNTEAFF
J: TRBJ1-5; V: TRBV7-8; D: -; size: -; DNA: TGTGCCAGCAGCTTAGACGGGGGCCCTAGCAATCAGCCCCAGCATTTT; CDR3: CASSLDGGPSNQPQHF
J: TRBJ2-1; V: TRBV7-8; D: TRBD2; size: once; DNA: TGTGCCAGCAGCGAGACTAGCGGGATTATCCATGAGCAGTTCTTC; CDR3: CASSETSGIIHEQFF
J: TRBJ1-5; V: TRBV27; D: -; size: -; DNA: TGTGCCAGCAGTTTAGGCCGGATCAATCAGCCCCAGCATTTT; CDR3: CASSLGRINQPQHF
J: TRBJ2-6; V: TRBV27; D: -; size: -; DNA: TGTGCCAGCAATCCCGGCAGTAACTCTGGGGCCAACGTCCTGACTTTC; CDR3: CASNPGSNSGANVLTF
J: TRBJ2-1; V: TRBV9; D: -; size: -; DNA: TGTGCCAGCAGCGTAGCGGGACAAATCTACAATGAGCAGTTCTTC; CDR3: CASSVAGQIYNEQFF
J: TRBJ2-1; V: TRBV7-2; D: -; size: -; DNA: TGTGCCAGCAGCTTCCCCCAGGAGGCAAGCTCCTACAATGAGCAGTTCTTC; CDR3: CASSFPQEASSYNEQFF
J: TRBJ2-7; V: TRBV11-3; D: TRBD2; size: -; DNA: TGTGCCAGCAGCTTGAGTAGCGGGAGCCCATCCTACGAGCAGTACTTC; CDR3: CASSLSSGSPSYEQYF
J: TRBJ2-3; V: TRBV7-9; D: TRBD1; size: -; DNA: TGTGCCAGCAGCCCGACGGGACAGGGGGCAGATACGCAGTATTTT; CDR3: CASSPTGQGADTQYF
J: TRBJ2-7; V: TRBV29-1; D: -; size: -; DNA: TGCAGCGCTAGTATAGGGGGCTCCTACGAGCAGTACTTC; CDR3: CSASIGGSYEQYF
J: TRBJ2-7; V: TRBV7-9; D: -; size: -; DNA: TGTGCCAGCAGCTTAGGACAGTGGGTCTCCTACGAGCAGTACTTC; CDR3: CASSLGQWVSYEQYF
J: TRBJ2-1; V: TRBV7-8; D: -; size: -; DNA: TGTGCCAGCAGGAGTGGGTGGTATGAGCAGTTCTTC; CDR3: CASRSGWYEQFF
J: TRBJ2-7; V: TRBV18; D: -; size: -; DNA: TGTGCCAGCTCACCCCCCGGGGCATATACGGGGGAGCAGTACTTC; CDR3: CASSPPGAYTGEQYF